This paragraph reports one T cell receptor (beta chain). Its antigen remains unknown. The ends lost 0 bases at V and 5 bases at J; junction bases unmatched: 4. This CDR3 contains 14 residues. Per germline, CDR1 SGDLS and CDR2 YYNGEE. The data stem from a study of cytomegalovirus exposure and HLA in healthy donors. General study findings and limits: While the bulk of TCR sequences proved rare, some public TCRs turned up in many donors. In vitro experiments confirmed that a few CMV-associated chains were specific for CMV antigens. The finding came from a later analysis; first-cohort TCR clusters tended to co-occur in the 130 or so validation repertoires. Per published reports, the classifier diagnosed cytomegalovirus status with high specificity and sensitivity.

Some clones are missing from TCRdb's copy, which holds only in-frame ones; the method was immunoSEQ multiplex PCR. The sample has around 260,000 clones; around 90% are singletons. This sequence originates from a woman aged 30 to 39 in good health and CMV-seronegative. The chain has TRBV9 and TRBJ2-5, with TRBD1 identical over 7 bases. Sequences were obtained from PBMCs. CDR3 sequence (DNA): TGTGCCAGCAGCGTAGGGGACAGTCGCGAGACCCAGTACTTC. Translating it yields CASSVGDSRETQYF.